This T cell receptor (beta chain) was identified during a study of T cells in Graves' hyperthyroidism and ophthalmopathy. Study-level points and caveats: Median prediction lead before ophthalmopathy onset was 5.5 to 7 months with the model.

PBMCs were obtained from 10 ml fresh peripheral blood. RNA transcripts served as the template for amplifying TCR beta CDR3 regions. Using the HTBI primer set, a first-round RT-PCR was run on the TCR CDR3. TCRdb fed the multiplex PCR reads into MiXCR, producing one record per CDR3 protein. Of 640,000 or so distinct CDR3 sequences listed, under 15% are singletons. This clonotype was recorded at least ten times. The target antigen is unknown. There are 13 residues in the CDR3. CDR1 SNHLY and CDR2 FYNNEI come from the germline V gene. The V end lost 6 bases, the J end lost 7 bases, and 15 bases lay between the germline ends.

The V gene is TRBV2, the J gene TRBJ2-5, with D maybe TRBD2 (5 bases). The sequenced sample consisted of blood. The sequence came from a woman aged 40-49 years with Graves' ophthalmopathy. CDR3 nucleotide sequence: TGTGCCAGCAGCCCCGGGGTTGGAGGGACCCAGTACTTC. Protein: CASSPGVGGTQYF.